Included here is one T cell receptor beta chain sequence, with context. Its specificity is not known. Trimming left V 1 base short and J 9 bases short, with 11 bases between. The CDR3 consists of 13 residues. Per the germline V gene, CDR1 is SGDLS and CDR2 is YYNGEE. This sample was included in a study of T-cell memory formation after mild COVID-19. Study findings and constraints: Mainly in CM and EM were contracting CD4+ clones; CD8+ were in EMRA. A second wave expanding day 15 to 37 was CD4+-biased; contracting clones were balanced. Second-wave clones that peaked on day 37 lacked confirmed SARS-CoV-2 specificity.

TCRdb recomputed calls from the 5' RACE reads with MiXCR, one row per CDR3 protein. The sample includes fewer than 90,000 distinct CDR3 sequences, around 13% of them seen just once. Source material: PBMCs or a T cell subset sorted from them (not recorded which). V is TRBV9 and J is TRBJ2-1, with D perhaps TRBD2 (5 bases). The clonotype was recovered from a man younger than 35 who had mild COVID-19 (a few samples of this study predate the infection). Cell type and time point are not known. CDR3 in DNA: TGTGCCAGCAGCGTACTCCCAGGAGGTGAGCAGTTCTTC. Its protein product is CASSVLPGGEQFF.